The rows below give T cell receptor beta chains drawn from one sample of a study of human T cells and chemical hapten exposure. TCRdb recomputed calls from the RACE reads with MiXCR, one row per CDR3 protein. The sample shows around 340,000 distinct CDR3 sequences, around 6.9% of them seen only once. The material sequenced was whole blood, taken in connection with sensitization to the hapten diphenylcyclopropenone (DPC). The receptors were sampled from a woman aged 18-29 years with alopecia areata. Some clones in this sample may be carry-over from other donors' samples. The CDR3 runs from the conserved cysteine through the conserved F or W. A D gene is named only where the DNA matches it firmly. Expanded clones get a size class; other rows say once, few or many, or leave the size out.

j_call v_call clone_size d_call cdr3_aa cdr3_nt
TRBJ1-5 TRBV4-2 . . CASSQDGLASNQPQHF TGTGCCAGCAGCCAAGATGGCCTCGCTAGCAATCAGCCCCAGCATTTT
TRBJ1-6 TRBV20-1 few . CSARDHAGSNSPLHF TGCAGTGCTAGAGACCACGCGGGGTCAAATTCACCCCTCCACTTT
TRBJ2-3 TRBV6-5 few TRBD2 CASSSSLGGGANALSTDTQYF TGTGCCAGCAGTTCCTCCCTTGGCGGGGGGGCCAATGCGTTGAGCACAGATACGCAGTATTTT
TRBJ1-1 TRBV29-1 . . CSVEGGQPATEAFF TGCAGCGTTGAAGGTGGACAGCCGGCGACTGAAGCTTTCTTT
TRBJ2-3 TRBV7-2 . . CASSLQFGVGTDTQYF TGTGCCAGCAGCTTACAATTCGGTGTGGGCACAGATACGCAGTATTTT
TRBJ1-2 TRBV29-1 many . CSVIRDGHGYTF TGCAGCGTCATAAGGGACGGACATGGCTACACCTTC
TRBJ2-7 TRBV3-1 . . CASSQFPGSYEQYF TGTGCCAGCAGCCAGTTCCCAGGGTCCTACGAGCAGTACTTC
TRBJ2-3 TRBV3-1 few TRBD2 CASSIRGEITDTQYF TGTGCCAGCAGTATCCGGGGGGAAATCACAGATACGCAGTATTTT
TRBJ1-1 TRBV14 many . CASSQQTGAGLDTEAFF TGTGCCAGCAGCCAACAAACCGGCGCAGGGCTGGACACTGAAGCTTTCTTT
TRBJ2-1 TRBV9 few TRBD2 CASSVGGLAGGIPNEQFF TGTGCCAGCAGCGTAGGTGGACTAGCGGGGGGGATTCCGAATGAGCAGTTCTTC
TRBJ1-1 TRBV2 few . CASSELQGFTEAFF TGTGCCAGCAGTGAATTACAGGGTTTCACTGAAGCTTTCTTT
TRBJ2-3 TRBV27 . TRBD2 CASRQHPGTRSSTQYF TGTGCCAGCAGACAACACCCCGGGACTAGAAGCAGTACGCAGTATTTT
TRBJ1-1 TRBV6-2/TRBV6-3 many . CASIRPTSTEAFF TGTGCCAGCATTCGGCCTACATCCACTGAAGCTTTCTTT
TRBJ2-1 TRBV2 . TRBD2 CASSEAPSGSDNEQFF TGTGCCAGCAGTGAAGCGCCTAGCGGGTCCGACAATGAGCAGTTCTTC
TRBJ1-6 TRBV5-1 . . CASSSGYMDPNSPLHF TGCGCCAGCAGCTCCGGATACATGGACCCTAATTCACCCCTCCACTTT
TRBJ1-5 TRBV5-5 . . CASSFTSGAGSNQPQHF TGTGCCAGCAGCTTTACCTCAGGGGCGGGCAGCAATCAGCCCCAGCATTTT
TRBJ1-1 TRBV29-1 many . CSVQWNTEAFF TGCAGCGTTCAATGGAACACTGAAGCTTTCTTT
TRBJ1-6 TRBV7-2 few TRBD1 CASSFTTGVTSPLHF TGTGCCAGCAGCTTTACTACAGGGGTTACCTCACCCCTCCACTTT
TRBJ2-3 TRBV3-1 . . CASSQIRYTDTQYF TGTGCCAGCAGCCAAATTAGGTACACAGATACGCAGTATTTT
TRBJ2-3 TRBV12-3/TRBV12-4 . TRBD2 CASSSPPQQREATDTQYF TGTGCCAGCAGTTCCCCCCCCCAACAGCGGGAGGCCACAGATACGCAGTATTTT
TRBJ2-7 TRBV25-1 few . CASSDTGLSSYEQYF TGTGCCAGCAGTGATACGGGACTCAGCTCCTACGAGCAGTACTTC
TRBJ2-4 TRBV20-1 few . CSARVGDKNIQYF TGCAGTGCTAGAGTGGGGGACAAAAACATTCAGTACTTC
TRBJ2-3 TRBV12-3/TRBV12-4 many TRBD2 CASSLGTTSVSTDTQYF TGTGCCAGCAGTTTAGGGACCACTAGCGTAAGCACAGATACGCAGTATTTT
TRBJ2-3 TRBV3-1 many . CASSQANTDTQYF TGTGCCAGCAGCCAGGCAAATACAGATACGCAGTATTTT
TRBJ1-4 TRBV27 . . CASLDQVVGKLFF TGTGCCAGTTTAGATCAGGTGGTTGGGAAACTGTTTTTT
TRBJ1-5 TRBV5-5 . . CASSSFSQHSNQPQHF TGTGCCAGCAGCTCATTCTCGCAGCATAGCAATCAGCCCCAGCATTTT
TRBJ1-2 TRBV21-1 . . CASSRPAINYGYTF TGTGCCAGCAGTCGGCCGGCTATTAACTATGGCTACACCTTC
TRBJ2-1 TRBV3-1 few . CASSQESRTGREFF TGTGCCAGCAGCCAGGAATCTAGGACTGGTCGGGAGTTCTTC
TRBJ1-1 TRBV6-2/TRBV6-3 many . CASSYPSRSLRDTEAFF TGTGCCAGCAGTTACCCCAGTAGGAGTTTGCGAGACACTGAAGCTTTCTTT
TRBJ2-6 TRBV28 . . CASSPHRASGANVLTF TGTGCCAGCAGTCCCCACAGGGCCTCTGGGGCCAACGTCCTGACTTTC
TRBJ2-3 TRBV4-3 many TRBD1 CASSQEMTGDSTDTQYF TGCGCCAGCAGCCAAGAGATGACAGGGGATAGCACAGATACGCAGTATTTT
TRBJ2-7 TRBV28 few TRBD1 CASSPHPGTGGYEQYF TGTGCCAGCAGTCCCCATCCCGGGACAGGGGGCTACGAGCAGTACTTC
TRBJ2-3 TRBV7-3 many . CASSPQAAKTDTQYF TGTGCCAGCAGCCCCCAGGCCGCTAAGACAGATACGCAGTATTTT
TRBJ2-3 TRBV20-1 many . CSVPSTLFPDTQYF TGCAGTGTCCCGTCTACTCTCTTCCCAGATACGCAGTATTTT
TRBJ1-6 TRBV14 . . CASSQYAGSRNSPLHF TGTGCCAGCAGCCAATACGCTGGGAGCCGAAATTCACCCCTCCACTTT
TRBJ2-1 TRBV7-2 many . CASSRGQGGSYNEQFF TGTGCCAGCAGCCGCGGACAGGGAGGGTCCTACAATGAGCAGTTCTTC
TRBJ2-1 TRBV10-3 many TRBD1 CAISDLQGEFF TGTGCCATCAGTGACTTACAGGGGGAGTTCTTC